This TCR beta chain was captured by sequencing in a study of T cell responses to AZD1222 COVID-19 vaccine. Study-level information: Combined were second doses at about 4 or about 12 weeks.

The CDR3 length is 14 residues. Trimming took off 0 bases at V and 0 bases at J, with 6 bases between the two ends. CDR1 is SGHRS, CDR2 YFSETQ, per germline. A note on this clone: Its specificity is unknown. Other DNA sequences in the sample encode the same CDR3.

Study-wide results and limits: Along spike, vaccine-associated CD4 TCRs were found throughout, with dominance at 160-218 and 743-854. Spike-specific TCRs gained breadth and depth after people received two AZD1222 doses. Donors were chiefly white British, with a greater number of females, and clonal diversity was perhaps underestimated.

Only in-frame clones appear in the TCRdb table, and some are missing; sequencing was by immunoSEQ multiplex PCR. The sample yields 200,000 to 300,000 clones, just over 90% seen once. Material: peripheral blood, obtained on day 0 of AZD1222 vaccination. The rearrangement uses TRBV5-1 and TRBJ1-1, with a possible D match to TRBD1 (5 bases). This clonotype originated in an adult in good health. The CDR3 here is CASSLGGVNTEAFF. CDR3 coding DNA: TGCGCCAGCAGCTTGGGAGGGGTGAACACTGAAGCTTTCTTT.